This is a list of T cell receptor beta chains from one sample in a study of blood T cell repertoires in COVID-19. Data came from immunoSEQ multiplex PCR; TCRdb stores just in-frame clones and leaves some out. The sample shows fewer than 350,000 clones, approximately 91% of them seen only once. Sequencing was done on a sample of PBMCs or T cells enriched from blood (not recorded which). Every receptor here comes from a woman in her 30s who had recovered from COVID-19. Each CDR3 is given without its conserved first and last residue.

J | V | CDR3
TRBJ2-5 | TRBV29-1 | SVARQETQY
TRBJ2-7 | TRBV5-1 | ASSLGQTAYEQY
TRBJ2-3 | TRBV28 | ASSTGWGTDTQY
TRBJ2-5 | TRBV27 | ASSTRGRRETQY
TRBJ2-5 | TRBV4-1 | ASSQDTTRGGLQETQY
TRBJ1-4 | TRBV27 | ASSLIQGLELF
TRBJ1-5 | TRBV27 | ASSLDGNQPQH
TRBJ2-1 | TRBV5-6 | ASSSGGTGFNEQF
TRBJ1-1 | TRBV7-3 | ASSLGRGPPLNTEAF
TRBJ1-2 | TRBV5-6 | ASSPDRNRGLYYSGYT
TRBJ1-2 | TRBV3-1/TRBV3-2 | ASQGPGFHGYT
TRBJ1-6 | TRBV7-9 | ASSRTRNSPLH
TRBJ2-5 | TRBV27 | ASSAKRGGGETQY